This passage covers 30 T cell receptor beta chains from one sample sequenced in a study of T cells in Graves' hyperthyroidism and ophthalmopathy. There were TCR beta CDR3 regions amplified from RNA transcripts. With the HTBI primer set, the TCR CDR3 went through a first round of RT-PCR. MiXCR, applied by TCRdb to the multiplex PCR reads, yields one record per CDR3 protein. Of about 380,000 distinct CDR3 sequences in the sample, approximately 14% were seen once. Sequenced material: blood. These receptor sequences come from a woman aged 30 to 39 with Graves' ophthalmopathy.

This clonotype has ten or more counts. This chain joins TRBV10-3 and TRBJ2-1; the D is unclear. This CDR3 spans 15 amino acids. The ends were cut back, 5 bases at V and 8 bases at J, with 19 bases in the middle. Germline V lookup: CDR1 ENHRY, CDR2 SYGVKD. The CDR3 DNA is TGTGCCATCAGTTCCGGGCTAGGTAAATTGGATGAGCAGTTCTTC. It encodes CAISSGLGKLDEQFF.

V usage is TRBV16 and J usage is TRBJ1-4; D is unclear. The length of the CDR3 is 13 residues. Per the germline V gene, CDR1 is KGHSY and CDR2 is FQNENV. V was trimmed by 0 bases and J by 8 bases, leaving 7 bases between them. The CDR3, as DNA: TGTGCCAGCAGCCAATCAGGGCCGGAAAAACTGTTTTTT. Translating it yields CASSQSGPEKLFF.

The CDR3 spells CASSEGQAGNTIYF. CDR3 bases: TGTGCCAGTAGTGAAGGACAGGCTGGAAACACCATATATTTT. The chain couples TRBV19 to TRBJ1-3, with 7 bases identical to TRBD1. The CDR3 covers 14 residues. Trimming at V came to 5 bases and at J to 2 bases, leaving 3 bases not matched to a gene. Germline V lookup: CDR1 LNHDA, CDR2 SQIVND (reference sequence).

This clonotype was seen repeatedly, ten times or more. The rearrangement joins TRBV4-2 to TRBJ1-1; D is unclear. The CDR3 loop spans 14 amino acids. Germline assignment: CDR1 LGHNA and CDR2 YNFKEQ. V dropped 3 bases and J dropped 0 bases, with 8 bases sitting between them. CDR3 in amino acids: CASSQSGMNTEAFF. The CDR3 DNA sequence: TGTGCCAGCAGCCAGTCAGGTATGAACACTGAAGCTTTCTTT.

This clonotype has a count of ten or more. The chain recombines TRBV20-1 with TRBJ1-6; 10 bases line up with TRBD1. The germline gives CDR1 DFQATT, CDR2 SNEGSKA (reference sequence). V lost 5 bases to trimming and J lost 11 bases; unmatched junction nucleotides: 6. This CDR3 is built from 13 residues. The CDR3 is CSAPTGGRTPLHF. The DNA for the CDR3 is TGCAGTGCTCCGACAGGGGGCAGGACACCCCTCCACTTT.

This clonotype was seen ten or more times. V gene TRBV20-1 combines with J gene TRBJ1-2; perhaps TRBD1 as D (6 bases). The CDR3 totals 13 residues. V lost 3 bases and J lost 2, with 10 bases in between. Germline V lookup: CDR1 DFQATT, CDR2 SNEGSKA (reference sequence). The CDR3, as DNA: TGCAGTGCTAGTTACAGGGTAAACTATGGCTACACCTTC. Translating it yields CSASYRVNYGYTF.

This CDR3 reads CASSLYGPNSGNTIYF. CDR3 DNA sequence: TGTGCCAGCAGCTTATATGGTCCGAACTCTGGAAACACCATATATTTT. The chain is built from TRBV7-9 and TRBJ1-3; no clear D gene. Germline-derived CDR1 and CDR2 are SEHNR and FQNEAQ (reference sequence). The CDR3 has 16 residues. The V end was cut by 2 bases, the J end by 0 bases, with 11 bases between. The full variable domain, with the rest looked up from reference TRBV7-9 and TRBJ1-3, is DTGVSQNPRHKITKRGQNVTFRCDPISEHNRLYWYRQTLGQGPEFLTYFQNEAQLEKSRLLSDRFSAERPKGSFSTLEIQRTEQGDSAMYLCASSLYGPNSGNTIYFGEGSWLTVV.

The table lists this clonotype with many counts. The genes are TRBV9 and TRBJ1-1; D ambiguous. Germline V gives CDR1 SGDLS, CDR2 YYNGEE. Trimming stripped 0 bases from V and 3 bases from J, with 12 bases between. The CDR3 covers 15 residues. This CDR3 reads CASSVGSGSDTEAFF. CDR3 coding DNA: TGTGCCAGCAGCGTAGGATCAGGATCTGACACTGAAGCTTTCTTT. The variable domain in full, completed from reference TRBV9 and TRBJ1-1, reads DSGVTQTPKHLITATGQRVTLRCSPRSGDLSVYWYQQSLDQGLQFLIQYYNGEERAKGNILERFSAQQFPDLHSELNLSSLELGDSALYFCASSVGSGSDTEAFFGQGTRLTVV.

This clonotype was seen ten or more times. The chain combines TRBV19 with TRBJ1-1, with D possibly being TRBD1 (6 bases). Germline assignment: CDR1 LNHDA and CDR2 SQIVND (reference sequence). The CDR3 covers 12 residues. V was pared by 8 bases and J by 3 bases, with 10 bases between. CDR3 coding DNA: TGTGCCAGTGGGGGCAGGGACACTGAAGCTTTCTTT. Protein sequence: CASGGRDTEAFF.

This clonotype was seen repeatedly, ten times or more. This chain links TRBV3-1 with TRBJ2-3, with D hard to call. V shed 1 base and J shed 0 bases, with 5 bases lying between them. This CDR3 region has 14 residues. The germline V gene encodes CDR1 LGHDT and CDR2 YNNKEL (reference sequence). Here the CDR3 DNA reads TGTGCCAGCAGCCAAGTGGCGAGCACAGATACGCAGTATTTT. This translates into CASSQVASTDTQYF.

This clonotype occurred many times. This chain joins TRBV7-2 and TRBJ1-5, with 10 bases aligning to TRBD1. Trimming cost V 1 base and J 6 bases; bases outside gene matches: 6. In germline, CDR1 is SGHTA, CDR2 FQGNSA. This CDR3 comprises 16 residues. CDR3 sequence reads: CASSLGGTGAPQPQHF. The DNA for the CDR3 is TGTGCCAGCAGCTTAGGAGGGACAGGGGCACCTCAGCCCCAGCATTTT.

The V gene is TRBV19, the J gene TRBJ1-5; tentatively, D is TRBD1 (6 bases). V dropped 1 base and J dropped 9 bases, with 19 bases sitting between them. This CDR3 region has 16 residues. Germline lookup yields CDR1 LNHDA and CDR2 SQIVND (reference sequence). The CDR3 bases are TGTGCCAGTAGTATAGTGGGGGCTCGGAGTGGGGTGCCCCAGCATTTT. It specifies CASSIVGARSGVPQHF.

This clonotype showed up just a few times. CDR3 nucleotide sequence: TGTGCCAGCAGCTCCCGAGGGAGTTTTAATTCACCCCTCCACTTT. It specifies CASSSRGSFNSPLHF. This chain joins TRBV27 and TRBJ1-6; D is unresolved. CDR1 MNHEY and CDR2 SMNVEV come from the germline V gene (reference sequence). The ends were cut back, 6 bases at V and 6 bases at J, with 15 bases in the middle. This CDR3 is built from 15 residues.

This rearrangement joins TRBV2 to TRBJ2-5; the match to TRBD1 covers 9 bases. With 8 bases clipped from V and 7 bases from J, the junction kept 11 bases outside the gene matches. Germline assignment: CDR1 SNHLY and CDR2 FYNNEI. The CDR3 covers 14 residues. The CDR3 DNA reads TGTGCCAGCCTAAAACAGGGGGCTGGGGGGACCCAGTACTTC. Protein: CASLKQGAGGTQYF.

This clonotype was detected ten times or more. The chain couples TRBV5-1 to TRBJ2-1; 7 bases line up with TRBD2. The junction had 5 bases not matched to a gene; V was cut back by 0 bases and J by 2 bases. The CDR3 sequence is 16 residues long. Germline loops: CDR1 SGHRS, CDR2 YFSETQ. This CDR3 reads CASSLASGATYNEQFF. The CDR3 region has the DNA TGCGCCAGCAGCTTGGCGAGCGGGGCGACCTACAATGAGCAGTTCTTC. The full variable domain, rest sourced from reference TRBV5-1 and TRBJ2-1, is KAGVTQTPRYLIKTRGQQVTLSCSPISGHRSVSWYQQTPGQGLQFLFEYFSETQRNKGNFPGRFSGRQFSNSRSEMNVSTLELGDSALYLCASSLASGATYNEQFFGPGTRLTVL.

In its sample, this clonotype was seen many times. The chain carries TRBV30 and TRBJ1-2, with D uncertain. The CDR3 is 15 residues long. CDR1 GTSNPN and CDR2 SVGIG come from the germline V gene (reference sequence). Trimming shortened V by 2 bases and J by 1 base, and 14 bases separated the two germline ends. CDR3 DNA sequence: TGTGCCTGGAGTCCCCCGGGAGGGAATAACTATGGCTACACCTTC. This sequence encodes CAWSPPGGNNYGYTF. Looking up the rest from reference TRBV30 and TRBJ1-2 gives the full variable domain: SQTIHQWPATLVQPVGSPLSLECTVEGTSNPNLYWYRQAAGRGLQLLFYSVGIGQISSEVPQNLSASRPQDRQFILSSKKLLLSDSGFYLCAWSPPGGNNYGYTFGSGTRLTVV.

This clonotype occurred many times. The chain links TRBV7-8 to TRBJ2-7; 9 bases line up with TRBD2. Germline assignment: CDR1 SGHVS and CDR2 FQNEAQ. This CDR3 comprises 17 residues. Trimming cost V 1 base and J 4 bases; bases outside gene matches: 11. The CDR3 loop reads CASSLGSGGAGGYEQYF. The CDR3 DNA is TGTGCCAGCAGCTTAGGGTCTGGAGGAGCGGGGGGATACGAGCAGTACTTC.

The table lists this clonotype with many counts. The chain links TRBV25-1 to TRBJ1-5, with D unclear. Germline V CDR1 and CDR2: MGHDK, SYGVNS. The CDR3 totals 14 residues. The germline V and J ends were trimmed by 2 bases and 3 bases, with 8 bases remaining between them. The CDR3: CASSEAGHNQPQHF. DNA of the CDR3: TGTGCCAGCAGTGAAGCCGGTCACAATCAGCCCCAGCATTTT.

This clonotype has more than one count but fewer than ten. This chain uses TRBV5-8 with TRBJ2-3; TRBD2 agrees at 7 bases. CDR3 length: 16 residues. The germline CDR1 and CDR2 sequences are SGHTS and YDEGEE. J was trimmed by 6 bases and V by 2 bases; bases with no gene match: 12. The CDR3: CASSLSSREGRDTQYF. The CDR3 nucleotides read TGTGCCAGCAGCTTAAGTAGCAGGGAGGGTAGGGATACGCAGTATTTT.

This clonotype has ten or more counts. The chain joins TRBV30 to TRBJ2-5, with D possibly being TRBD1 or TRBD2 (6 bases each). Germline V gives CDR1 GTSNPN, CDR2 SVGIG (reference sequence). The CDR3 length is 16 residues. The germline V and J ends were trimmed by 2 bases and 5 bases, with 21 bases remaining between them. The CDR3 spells CAWSHSGTPQGETQYF. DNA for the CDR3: TGTGCCTGGAGTCATTCCGGGACTCCCCAGGGGGAGACCCAGTACTTC.

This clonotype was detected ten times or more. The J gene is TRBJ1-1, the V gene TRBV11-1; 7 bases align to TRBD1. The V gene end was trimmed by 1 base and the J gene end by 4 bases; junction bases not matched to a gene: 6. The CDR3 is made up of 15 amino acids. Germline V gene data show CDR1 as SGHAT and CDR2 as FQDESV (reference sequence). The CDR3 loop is CASSLGGAGGTEAFF. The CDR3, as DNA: TGTGCCAGCAGCTTAGGGGGTGCAGGGGGCACTGAAGCTTTCTTT. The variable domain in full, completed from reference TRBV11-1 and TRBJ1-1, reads EAEVAQSPRYKITEKSQAVAFWCDPISGHATLYWYRQILGQGPELLVQFQDESVVDDSQLPKDRFSAERLKGVDSTLKIQPAELGDSAMYLCASSLGGAGGTEAFFGQGTRLTVV.

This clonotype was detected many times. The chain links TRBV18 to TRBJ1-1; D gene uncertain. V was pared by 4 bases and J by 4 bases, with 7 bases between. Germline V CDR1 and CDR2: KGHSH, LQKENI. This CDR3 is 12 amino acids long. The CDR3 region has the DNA TGTGCCAGCTCACTCCCGCCCACTGAAGCTTTCTTT. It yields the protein CASSLPPTEAFF.

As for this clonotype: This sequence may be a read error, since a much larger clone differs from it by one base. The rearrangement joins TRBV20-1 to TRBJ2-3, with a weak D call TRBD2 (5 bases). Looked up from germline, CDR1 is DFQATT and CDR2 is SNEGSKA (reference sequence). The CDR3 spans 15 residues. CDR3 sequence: CSTRDLEEGTDTQYF. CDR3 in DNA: TGCAGTACTAGAGATTTAGAGGAAGGGACAGATACGCAGTATTTT.

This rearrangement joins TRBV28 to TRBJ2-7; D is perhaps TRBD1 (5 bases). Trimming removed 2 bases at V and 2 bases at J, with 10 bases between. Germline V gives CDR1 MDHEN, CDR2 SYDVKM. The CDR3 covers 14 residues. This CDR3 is CASSLPTATYEQYF. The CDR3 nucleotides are TGTGCCAGCAGTTTACCGACAGCCACCTACGAGCAGTACTTC.

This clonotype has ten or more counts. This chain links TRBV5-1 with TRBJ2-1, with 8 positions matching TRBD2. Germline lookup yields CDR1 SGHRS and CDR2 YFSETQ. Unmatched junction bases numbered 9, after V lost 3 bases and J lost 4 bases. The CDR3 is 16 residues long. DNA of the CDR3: TGCGCCAGCAGCTCGAGAAGCGGGGGTCAGTACAATGAGCAGTTCTTC. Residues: CASSSRSGGQYNEQFF.

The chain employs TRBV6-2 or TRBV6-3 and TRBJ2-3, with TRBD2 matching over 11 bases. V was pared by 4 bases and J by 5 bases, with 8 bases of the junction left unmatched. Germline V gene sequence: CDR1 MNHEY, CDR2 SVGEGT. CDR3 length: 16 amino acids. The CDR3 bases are TGTGCCAGCAGTTTCCAACTAGCGGGGGCGAAAGATACGCAGTATTTT. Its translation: CASSFQLAGAKDTQYF.

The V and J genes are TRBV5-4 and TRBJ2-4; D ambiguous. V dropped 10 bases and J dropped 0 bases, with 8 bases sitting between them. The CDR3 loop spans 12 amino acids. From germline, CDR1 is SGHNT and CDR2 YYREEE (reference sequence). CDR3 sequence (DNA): TGTGCCGGAGTTCTAGCCAAAAACATTCAGTACTTC. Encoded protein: CAGVLAKNIQYF.

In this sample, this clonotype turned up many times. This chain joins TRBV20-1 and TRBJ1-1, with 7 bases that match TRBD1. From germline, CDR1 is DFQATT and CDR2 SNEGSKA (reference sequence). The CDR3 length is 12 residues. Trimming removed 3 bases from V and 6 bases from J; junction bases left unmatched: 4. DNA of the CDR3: TGCAGTGCTAGGACAGGGTCATCTGAAGCTTTCTTT. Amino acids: CSARTGSSEAFF.

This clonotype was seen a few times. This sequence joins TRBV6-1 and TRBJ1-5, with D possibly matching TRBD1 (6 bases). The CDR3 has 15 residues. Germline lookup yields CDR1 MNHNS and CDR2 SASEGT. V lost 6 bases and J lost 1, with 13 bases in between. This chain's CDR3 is CASSRPRGSNQPQHF. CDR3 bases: TGTGCCAGCAGCCGCCCCAGGGGAAGCAATCAGCCCCAGCATTTT.

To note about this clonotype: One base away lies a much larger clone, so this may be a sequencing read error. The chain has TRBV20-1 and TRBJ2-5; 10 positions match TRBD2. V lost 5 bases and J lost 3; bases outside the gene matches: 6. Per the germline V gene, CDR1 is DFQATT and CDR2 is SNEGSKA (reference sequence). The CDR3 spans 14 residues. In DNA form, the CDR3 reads TGCAGTGCTGGGGACAGCGGGGGGGAAGAGACCCAGTACTTC. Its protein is CSAGDSGGEETQYF.